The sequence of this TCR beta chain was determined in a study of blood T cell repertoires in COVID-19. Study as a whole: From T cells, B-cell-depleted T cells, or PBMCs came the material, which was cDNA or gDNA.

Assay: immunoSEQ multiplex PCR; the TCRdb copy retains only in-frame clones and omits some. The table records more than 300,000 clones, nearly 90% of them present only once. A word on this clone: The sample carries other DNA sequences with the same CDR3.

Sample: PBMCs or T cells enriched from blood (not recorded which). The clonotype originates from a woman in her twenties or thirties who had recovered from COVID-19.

The CDR3 loop reads CASSLLAGEKLFF. As DNA, the CDR3 is TGTGCCAGCAGCTTACTGGCAGGCGAAAAACTGTTTTTT. The J gene is TRBJ1-4, the V gene TRBV13; D is unresolved. V was shortened by 2 bases and J by 8 bases, with 9 bases between the two germline ends. The germline CDR1 and CDR2 sequences are PRHDT and FYEKMQ (reference sequence). The CDR3 is 13 residues long.